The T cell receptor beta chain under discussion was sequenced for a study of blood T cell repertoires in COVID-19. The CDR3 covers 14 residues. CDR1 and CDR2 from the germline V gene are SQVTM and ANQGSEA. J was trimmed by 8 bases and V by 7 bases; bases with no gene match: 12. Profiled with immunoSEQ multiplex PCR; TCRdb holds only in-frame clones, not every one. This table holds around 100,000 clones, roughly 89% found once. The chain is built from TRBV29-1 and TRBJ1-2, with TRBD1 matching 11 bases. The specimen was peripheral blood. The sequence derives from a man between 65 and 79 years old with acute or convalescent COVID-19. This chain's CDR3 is CSATTEGQGVGYTF. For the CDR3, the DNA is TGCAGCGCCACTACGGAGGGACAGGGGGTAGGCTACACCTTC.